Presented here are 21 T cell receptor beta chains from one specimen sequenced in a study of T cells after yellow fever vaccination. Each CDR3 protein is one row after TCRdb ran MiXCR on the 5' RACE reads. This table holds approximately 510,000 distinct CDR3 sequences, 21% found once. The sequencing used PBMCs, collected about 20 days after the first yellow fever vaccination. All receptors derive from a man younger than 30 who received the YFV17D yellow fever vaccine.

This chain links TRBV4-1 with TRBJ1-2; D is unresolved. V was cut by 1 base and J by 7 bases, with 10 bases left in between. From germline, CDR1 is MGHRA and CDR2 YSYEKL. The CDR3 length is 13 residues. The CDR3 here is CASSQAELAGYTF. The CDR3 nucleotides are TGCGCCAGCAGCCAAGCAGAGCTAGCTGGCTACACCTTC.

This clonotype was seen more than once but under ten times. The J gene is TRBJ1-1, the V gene TRBV30; the D is unclear. The CDR3 covers 13 residues. V gave up 2 bases and J gave up 3 bases, with 10 bases separating them. CDR1 and CDR2 (germline): GTSNPN, SVGIG (reference sequence). The CDR3: CAWSPTGYTEAFF. Here the CDR3 DNA reads TGTGCCTGGAGTCCGACCGGCTACACTGAAGCTTTCTTT.

V gene TRBV29-1 combines with J gene TRBJ2-3, with D possibly TRBD1 on 6 matching bases. With 6 bases removed from V and 6 bases from J, the gap between germline ends came to 16 bases. Germline V CDR1 and CDR2: SQVTM, ANQGSEA. This CDR3 region has 13 residues. This CDR3 is CSVRTASRDTQYF. The CDR3 DNA follows: TGCAGCGTGCGGACAGCGTCCCGGGATACGCAGTATTTT.

The J gene is TRBJ1-6, the V gene TRBV18, with 10 bases fitting TRBD1. V was pared by 5 bases and J by 8 bases, with 9 bases of the junction left unmatched. The CDR3 length is 16 residues. Germline lookup yields CDR1 KGHSH and CDR2 LQKENI. CDR3 sequence (DNA): TGTGCCAGCTCATCGGGACAGGGGTTTGGGGATTCACCCCTCCACTTT. This translates into CASSSGQGFGDSPLHF.

V and J are TRBV5-1 and TRBJ2-2, with 7 bases fitting TRBD1. Germline trimming cut 0 bases from V and 4 bases from J; bases unmatched to any gene: 9. The CDR3 length is 17 residues. CDR1 and CDR2 (germline): SGHRS, YFSETQ. CDR3 in DNA: TGCGCCAGCAGCTTGGACAGGGGCAGGACCGGCACCGGGGAGCTGTTTTTT. Protein sequence: CASSLDRGRTGTGELFF.

The chain employs TRBV4-1 and TRBJ2-7; D is perhaps TRBD1 (5 bases). The CDR3 totals 13 residues. Trimming shortened V by 4 bases and J by 2 bases, and 9 bases separated the two germline ends. Germline CDR1 is MGHRA and CDR2 is YSYEKL. The CDR3 sequence is CASSPTVTYEQYV. Written as DNA, the CDR3 is TGCGCCAGCAGCCCGACAGTCACCTACGAGCAGTACGTC.

This clonotype turned up a few times. The chain has TRBV4-2 and TRBJ2-7; 10 bases fit TRBD1. The CDR3 covers 15 residues. Trimming at V came to 0 bases and at J to 6 bases, leaving 5 bases not matched to a gene. CDR1 is LGHNA, CDR2 YNFKEQ, per germline. The chain's CDR3 is CASSQDDRGLGEQYF. CDR3 bases: TGTGCCAGCAGCCAAGATGACAGGGGGCTGGGCGAGCAGTACTTC.

In this sample, this clonotype turned up a few times. The rearrangement joins TRBV7-6 to TRBJ2-1, with unresolved D. This CDR3 contains 15 residues. Per the germline V gene, CDR1 is SGHVS and CDR2 is FNYEAQ. Trimming left V 0 bases short and J 5 bases short, with 11 bases between. This CDR3 is CASSLALRPNNEQFF. The CDR3 coding sequence is TGTGCCAGCAGCTTAGCCCTCAGGCCGAACAATGAGCAGTTCTTC.

V usage is TRBV27 and J usage is TRBJ2-6; D possibly uses TRBD1 or TRBD2 (5 bases each). Trimming left V 2 bases short and J 4 bases short, with 12 bases between. CDR1 is MNHEY and CDR2 is SMNVEV in the germline V gene (reference sequence). The CDR3 consists of 16 residues. The CDR3 coding sequence is TGTGCCAGCAGTTTAGAGGGACGGATGGGGGCCAACGTCCTGACTTTC. This codes for CASSLEGRMGANVLTF.

The V gene is TRBV5-1, the J gene TRBJ1-4, with D maybe TRBD1 (6 bases). Between the trimmed V and J ends, which lost 6 bases and 2 bases, there was a span of 14 bases. The CDR3 has 15 residues. Germline V gene lookup returns CDR1 SGHRS and CDR2 YFSETQ. The DNA of the CDR3 is TGCGCCAGCACGTCAACAGGGCTCACTAATGAAAAACTGTTTTTT. Its translation is CASTSTGLTNEKLFF. Together with reference TRBV5-1 and TRBJ1-4, the CDR3 gives the full variable domain: KAGVTQTPRYLIKTRGQQVTLSCSPISGHRSVSWYQQTPGQGLQFLFEYFSETQRNKGNFPGRFSGRQFSNSRSEMNVSTLELGDSALYLCASTSTGLTNEKLFFGSGTQLSVL.

The chain employs TRBV4-1 and TRBJ1-4; D might be TRBD1 (6 bases). The CDR3 is 16 residues long. The germline CDR1 and CDR2 sequences are MGHRA and YSYEKL. Trimming removed 3 bases at V and 5 bases at J, with 16 bases between. CDR3 protein: CASSQTTGSLNEKLFF. The CDR3, as DNA: TGCGCCAGCAGCCAGACCACAGGGTCCCTAAATGAAAAACTGTTTTTT.

DNA for the CDR3: TGTGCCAGCAGTTCCTTAAGGGCGGGGGAGGACAATGAGCAGTTCTTC. It specifies CASSSLRAGEDNEQFF. This sequence joins TRBV6-2 or TRBV6-3 and TRBJ2-1; TRBD2 agrees at 7 bases. The V gene's germline CDR1 is MNHEY and CDR2 SVGEGT. J gave up 5 bases and V 4 bases, and 11 bases lay outside the gene matches. The CDR3 has 16 amino acids.

V usage is TRBV7-9 and J usage is TRBJ1-1, with TRBD1 matching 8 bases. Germline-derived CDR1 and CDR2 are SEHNR and FQNEAQ (reference sequence). The CDR3 has 13 residues. V was pared by 2 bases and J by 9 bases, with 5 bases of the junction left unmatched. CDR3 protein: CASSLRRTGKAFF. The CDR3 nucleotides read TGTGCCAGCAGCTTAAGACGGACAGGGAAAGCTTTCTTT.

This clonotype was recorded at least ten times. The V gene is TRBV20-1, the J gene TRBJ1-3; TRBD1 is a possible D gene (6 bases). Trimming stripped 2 bases from V and 4 bases from J, with 6 bases between. Per the germline V gene, CDR1 is DFQATT and CDR2 is SNEGSKA (reference sequence). CDR3 size: 12 residues. The CDR3 is CSARQGGNTIYF. The CDR3 DNA is TGCAGTGCTAGACAGGGGGGAAACACCATATATTTT.

This rearrangement joins TRBV5-1 to TRBJ2-1, with 8 bases matching TRBD1. V lost 0 bases to trimming and J lost 7 bases; unmatched junction nucleotides: 12. Germline V gene sequence: CDR1 SGHRS, CDR2 YFSETQ. The CDR3 length is 17 residues. The CDR3 region is CASSLVSGTGVVNEQFF. The CDR3 DNA follows: TGCGCCAGCAGCTTGGTTTCGGGGACAGGAGTGGTGAATGAGCAGTTCTTC.

The rearrangement uses TRBV7-2 and TRBJ2-2; 11 bases are a match to TRBD2. Germline V CDR1 and CDR2: SGHTA, FQGNSA. The CDR3 length is 16 residues. The J segment lost 3 bases and the V segment lost 2 bases, leaving 2 bases of the junction unmatched. The CDR3 DNA sequence: TGTGCCAGCAGCTTAACTAGCGGGGGCTACACCGGGGAGCTGTTTTTT. Its translation: CASSLTSGGYTGELFF. Filled out from reference TRBV7-2 and TRBJ2-2, the complete variable domain reads GAGVSQSPSNKVTEKGKDVELRCDPISGHTALYWYRQSLGQGLEFLIYFQGNSAPDKSGLPSDRFSAERTGGSVSTLTIQRTQQEDSAVYLCASSLTSGGYTGELFFGEGSRLTVL.

This clonotype was counted a few times. The chain recombines TRBV4-1 with TRBJ2-3; 9 positions agree with TRBD2. Per germline, CDR1 MGHRA and CDR2 YSYEKL. CDR3 length: 17 residues. The V segment lost 0 bases and the J segment 0 bases; nucleotides outside the gene matches: 4. DNA for the CDR3: TGCGCCAGCAGCCAAGACAACCTAGCGGGAAGCACAGATACGCAGTATTTT. Its protein is CASSQDNLAGSTDTQYF.

V gene TRBV5-1 combines with J gene TRBJ1-1; 8 bases are a match to TRBD1. The V gene end was trimmed by 0 bases and the J gene end by 6 bases; junction bases not matched to a gene: 4. There are 14 residues in the CDR3. Looked up from germline, CDR1 is SGHRS and CDR2 is YFSETQ. The CDR3 here is CASSLGTGHSEAFF. The CDR3 DNA reads as TGCGCCAGCAGCTTGGGGACAGGGCACTCTGAAGCTTTCTTT.

The gene calls are TRBV9 and TRBJ1-4, with D unresolved. The CDR3 loop spans 16 amino acids. The germline gives CDR1 SGDLS, CDR2 YYNGEE. V lost 3 bases and J lost 0, with 12 bases in between. The CDR3 spells CASSARQTATNEKLFF. CDR3 in DNA: TGTGCCAGCAGCGCCCGTCAGACGGCAACTAATGAAAAACTGTTTTTT.

This clonotype was found a few times. The chain has TRBV20-1 and TRBJ2-3; D is unresolved. CDR3 length equals 15 residues. The V end was cut by 0 bases, the J end by 0 bases, with 10 bases between. Germline lookup yields CDR1 DFQATT and CDR2 SNEGSKA (reference sequence). CDR3 region: CSARDMQASTDTQYF. CDR3 nucleotides: TGCAGTGCTAGAGATATGCAGGCTAGCACAGATACGCAGTATTTT.

This clonotype turned up a few times. V and J are TRBV6-2 or TRBV6-3 and TRBJ2-1; a weak D match, TRBD1 (6 bases). Trimming shortened V by 8 bases and J by 0 bases, and 14 bases separated the two germline ends. Germline V lookup: CDR1 MNHEY, CDR2 SVGEGT. This CDR3 region has 15 residues. The CDR3 region is CASGPQGSSYNEQFF. In DNA form, the CDR3 reads TGTGCCAGCGGGCCTCAGGGGAGCTCCTACAATGAGCAGTTCTTC.